A single sample gave rise to the 30 T cell receptor beta chains below, sequenced in a study of shared clonotypes between healthy human individuals. Generated by immunoSEQ multiplex PCR, the TCRdb table keeps only in-frame clones and is missing some. The profile shows some 580,000 clones, 97% of them singletons. Source material: naive CD4+ T cells sorted from blood. Stated subset: CD45RA+ positively selected. These receptors all come from a woman in her twenties or thirties in good health.

The chain couples TRBV9 to TRBJ2-6, with TRBD2 matching over 11 bases. Looked up from germline, CDR1 is SGDLS and CDR2 is YYNGEE. There are 18 residues in the CDR3. V lost 4 bases, J lost 0 bases, and 6 bases stayed unmatched. Here the CDR3 reads CASSIRLAGSSGANVLTF. The CDR3 bases are TGTGCCAGCAGCATCCGACTAGCGGGAAGCTCTGGGGCCAACGTCCTGACTTTC.

The CDR3 loop reads CASSLVSGALLDTEAFF. The CDR3 nucleotides read TGTGCCAGCAGCTTAGTTTCAGGCGCTCTGTTGGACACTGAAGCTTTCTTT. The chain combines TRBV7-9 with TRBJ1-1, with D unclear. The CDR3 runs 17 residues. Per the germline V gene, CDR1 is SEHNR and CDR2 is FQNEAQ (reference sequence). V was trimmed by 1 base and J by 3 bases, leaving 18 bases between them.

This sequence joins TRBV4-2 and TRBJ2-1, with D hard to call. Trimming removed 1 base from V and 6 bases from J, with 7 bases in between. The CDR3 sequence is 13 residues long. Per germline, CDR1 LGHNA and CDR2 YNFKEQ. The CDR3 DNA reads TGTGCCAGCAGCCAAGTAGTTCTCAATGAGCAGTTCTTC. As protein: CASSQVVLNEQFF.

The chain carries TRBV18 and TRBJ2-2, with D perhaps matching TRBD2 (5 bases). The germline CDR1 and CDR2 sequences are KGHSH and LQKENI. The CDR3 is 15 residues long. The V and J ends lost 1 base and 1 base respectively, with 7 bases between them. CDR3: CASSPQGGNTGELFF. The CDR3 DNA sequence: TGTGCCAGCTCACCACAAGGAGGGAACACCGGGGAGCTGTTTTTT. Combining the CDR3 with reference TRBV18 and TRBJ2-2 gives the whole variable domain NAGVMQNPRHLVRRRGQEARLRCSPMKGHSHVYWYRQLPEEGLKFMVYLQKENIIDESGMPKERFSAEFPKEGPSILRIQQVVRGDSAAYFCASSPQGGNTGELFFGEGSRLTVL.

This clone was seen just once. The chain links TRBV28 to TRBJ1-2; the D is unclear. Trimming took 5 bases from V and 5 from J, leaving 15 bases between them. Germline values: CDR1 MDHEN, CDR2 SYDVKM. This CDR3 contains 14 residues. The DNA of the CDR3 is TGTGCCAGCAGTCAAGTAGCCCAGGCATATGGCTACACCTTC. It specifies CASSQVAQAYGYTF.

This clone was recorded only once. For the CDR3, the DNA is TGTGCCATAGCCCGGGACCGAGCTTCGTGGCAGTACTTC. Its protein is CAIARDRASWQYF. The rearrangement links TRBV6-5 to TRBJ2-7; D tentatively fits TRBD1 or TRBD2 (5 bases each). This CDR3 has 13 amino acids. V lost 10 bases and J lost 9, with 22 bases in between. Looked up from germline, CDR1 is MNHEY and CDR2 is SVGAGI.

The rearrangement joins TRBV9 to TRBJ2-1; 11 bases align to TRBD2. J gave up 5 bases and V 0 bases, and 4 bases lay outside the gene matches. CDR1 SGDLS and CDR2 YYNGEE come from the germline V gene. CDR3 size: 16 residues. The DNA for the CDR3 is TGTGCCAGCAGCGTAGCTTTGACTAGCGGGGACAATGAGCAGTTCTTC. Translated, it gives CASSVALTSGDNEQFF.

This chain connects TRBV6-6 to TRBJ1-4; possibly TRBD1 for D (5 bases). Germline V gene data show CDR1 as MNHNY and CDR2 as SVGAGI (reference sequence). The V and J ends lost 2 bases and 4 bases respectively, with 11 bases between them. The CDR3 totals 15 residues. The DNA for the CDR3 is TGTGCCAGCAGTTACGGGGGGGACCTTAATGAAAAACTGTTTTTT. As protein: CASSYGGDLNEKLFF.

The chain combines TRBV2 with TRBJ1-1; D is possibly TRBD1 (5 bases). The length of the CDR3 is 10 residues. Germline CDR1 SNHLY, CDR2 FYNNEI. Trimming left V 8 bases short and J 10 bases short, with 11 bases between. CDR3 nucleotides: TGTGCCAGCGGGGCACCTTCAGCTTTCTTT. This codes for CASGAPSAFF.

V is TRBV5-1 and J is TRBJ1-4; possibly TRBD1 for D (5 bases). This CDR3 has 12 amino acids. Trimming removed 4 bases from V and 8 bases from J, with 9 bases in between. Germline V gene data show CDR1 as SGHRS and CDR2 as YFSETQ. The CDR3 region has the DNA TGCGCCAGCAGCCGGTGGGGCGAAAAACTGTTTTTT. This codes for CASSRWGEKLFF.

Points on this clone: This sample also contains other DNA sequences that code for the same CDR3. The chain carries TRBV5-1 and TRBJ2-1, with D perhaps matching TRBD2 (6 bases). Trimming took 2 bases from V and 0 from J, leaving 9 bases between them. The germline V gene encodes CDR1 SGHRS and CDR2 YFSETQ. The CDR3 extends over 15 amino acids. CDR3 nucleotide sequence: TGCGCCAGCAGCTTTGGAGGGAGCTCCTACAATGAGCAGTTCTTC. Its translation: CASSFGGSSYNEQFF.

V and J are TRBV14 and TRBJ1-1; weak D call: TRBD1 (5 bases). The V gene's germline CDR1 is SGHDN and CDR2 FVKESK. The germline V and J ends were trimmed by 5 bases and 1 base, with 8 bases remaining between them. There are 13 residues in the CDR3. CDR3 loop: CASSYDRNTEAFF. The CDR3 nucleotides are TGTGCCAGCAGCTACGACAGGAACACTGAAGCTTTCTTT.

The chain couples TRBV7-9 to TRBJ2-5, with 7 bases matching TRBD2. CDR3 length equals 17 residues. From germline, CDR1 is SEHNR and CDR2 FQNEAQ (reference sequence). V shed 0 bases, J shed 1 base, and the junction held 8 bases outside the gene matches. The DNA of the CDR3 is TGTGCCAGCAGCTTAGCCACGGTCAGGGAGGGCCAAGAGACCCAGTACTTC. Its translation is CASSLATVREGQETQYF.

The gene calls are TRBV28 and TRBJ2-1; 8 positions match TRBD2. CDR1 and CDR2 (germline): MDHEN, SYDVKM. V trimming: 3 bases; J trimming: 4 bases; junction bases outside the gene matches: 5. The CDR3 covers 15 residues. DNA of the CDR3: TGTGCCAGCAGTTTGGCGGTAGCGGGGTACAATGAGCAGTTCTTC. Translating it yields CASSLAVAGYNEQFF.

The rearrangement joins TRBV7-7 to TRBJ2-5; no firm D call. The J call may be in error: the DNA end matches TRBJ2-7 better. Germline CDR1 reads SSHAT; CDR2 reads FNYEAQ (reference sequence). The CDR3 consists of 13 residues. The CDR3 DNA reads as TGTGCCAGCAGCTTAGCAGGGTCCTACGAGCAGTACTTC. This encodes CASSLAGSYEQYF.

This chain connects TRBV7-2 to TRBJ2-1, with D unclear. Trimming pared 5 bases from V and 8 bases from J, leaving 22 bases between. Per the germline V gene, CDR1 is SGHTA and CDR2 is FQGNSA. The CDR3 spans 16 residues. The CDR3 protein is CASSPVATQITYEQFF. The CDR3 coding sequence is TGTGCCAGCAGCCCTGTCGCCACACAAATTACCTATGAGCAGTTCTTC. Based on the CDR3 plus reference TRBV7-2 and TRBJ2-1, the full variable domain is GAGVSQSPSNKVTEKGKDVELRCDPISGHTALYWYRQSLGQGLEFLIYFQGNSAPDKSGLPSDRFSAERTGGSVSTLTIQRTQQEDSAVYLCASSPVATQITYEQFFGPGTRLTVL.

The chain combines TRBV5-1 with TRBJ2-3, with 9 bases that match TRBD1. The CDR3 contains 17 residues. V shed 4 bases and J 2 bases; nucleotides not matched to a gene: 11. Germline V lookup: CDR1 SGHRS, CDR2 YFSETQ. CDR3 loop: CASSEGQGWQYTDTQYF. The CDR3 DNA follows: TGCGCCAGCAGCGAAGGACAGGGGTGGCAGTACACAGATACGCAGTATTTT.

The rearrangement joins TRBV6-6 to TRBJ2-7; D is uncertain. The CDR3 has 13 residues. In germline, CDR1 is MNHNY, CDR2 SVGAGI (reference sequence). Trimming removed 0 bases at V and 6 bases at J, with 9 bases between. Here the CDR3 reads CASSYSRTREQYF. The DNA for the CDR3 is TGTGCCAGCAGTTACTCACGGACCCGCGAGCAGTACTTC.

This chain links TRBV6-1 with TRBJ2-2; TRBD2 aligns across 7 bases. V lost 0 bases to trimming and J lost 0 bases; unmatched junction nucleotides: 7. CDR1 is MNHNS, CDR2 SASEGT, per germline. The CDR3 is 18 residues long. CDR3 DNA: TGTGCCAGCAGTGAAGCGCGGGTAGCGGGTCCGAACACCGGGGAGCTGTTTTTT. Amino acid sequence: CASSEARVAGPNTGELFF.

This rearrangement joins TRBV9 to TRBJ2-7, with TRBD2 matching 7 bases. Germline-derived CDR1 and CDR2 are SGDLS and YYNGEE. V lost 4 bases, J lost 3 bases, and 7 bases stayed unmatched. This CDR3 contains 14 residues. Here the CDR3 DNA reads TGTGCCAGCAGCCCTAGCGGACGTAGCTACGAGCAGTACTTC. This translates into CASSPSGRSYEQYF.

This rearrangement joins TRBV29-1 to TRBJ2-7; 10 bases map to TRBD1. Germline V CDR1 and CDR2: SQVTM, ANQGSEA. Unmatched junction bases numbered 10, after V lost 4 bases and J lost 7 bases. The CDR3 is 14 residues long. The CDR3 protein is CSVVAWTGGNEQYF. The CDR3 region has the DNA TGCAGCGTTGTAGCGTGGACAGGGGGAAATGAGCAGTACTTC.

V and J are TRBV30 and TRBJ2-5; 7 bases are shared with TRBD1. The CDR3 is made up of 15 amino acids. Per germline, CDR1 GTSNPN and CDR2 SVGIG (reference sequence). The CDR3 reads CAGTPTSPGGETQYF. Here the CDR3 DNA reads TGTGCTGGGACCCCCACGTCCCCAGGGGGAGAGACCCAGTACTTC.

This chain links TRBV6-5 with TRBJ1-1; TRBD1 matches 10 bases. V gave up 2 bases and J gave up 6 bases; unmatched junction bases: 3. The CDR3 is 14 residues long. Germline V gives CDR1 MNHEY, CDR2 SVGAGI. Written as DNA, the CDR3 is TGTGCCAGCAGTTACGACAGGGGGCAGGCTGAAGCTTTCTTT. Translated: CASSYDRGQAEAFF.

The chain recombines TRBV2 with TRBJ2-1; 7 bases are shared with TRBD1. Germline assignment: CDR1 SNHLY and CDR2 FYNNEI. The CDR3 is made up of 13 amino acids. J was trimmed by 5 bases and V by 4 bases; bases with no gene match: 2. CDR3 in DNA: TGTGCCAGCAGTGGGGACAGCAACAATGAGCAGTTCTTC. Protein sequence: CASSGDSNNEQFF.

This sequence joins TRBV7-3 and TRBJ2-2; D is unclear. CDR1 and CDR2 from the germline V gene are SGHTA and FQGTGA. The CDR3 runs to 15 residues. V was cut by 6 bases and J by 1 base, with 12 bases left in between. CDR3 residues: CASRRPSRNTGELFF. CDR3 bases: TGTGCCAGCAGGAGGCCCAGCAGGAACACCGGGGAGCTGTTTTTT.

As regards this clone: Other DNA sequences in the same sample also yield this CDR3. CDR3 in DNA: TGTGCCAGTAGTATTGGGGGTTATGAGCAGTTCTTC. Translated: CASSIGGYEQFF. The chain uses TRBV19 and TRBJ2-1, with D perhaps assigned TRBD1 or TRBD2 (5 bases each). The V and J ends lost 3 bases and 8 bases respectively, with 8 bases between them. This CDR3 region has 12 residues. The germline CDR1 and CDR2 sequences are LNHDA and SQIVND (reference sequence).

V gene TRBV28 combines with J gene TRBJ2-5; the D gene could be TRBD1 or TRBD2 (7 bases each). The CDR3 spans 13 residues. V was shortened by 7 bases and J by 5 bases, with 14 bases between the two germline ends. Germline V lookup: CDR1 MDHEN, CDR2 SYDVKM. CDR3 protein: CASKNRGGETQYF. CDR3 DNA sequence: TGTGCCAGCAAAAACAGGGGAGGGGAGACCCAGTACTTC.

This clone is a singleton in its sample. This chain connects TRBV5-1 to TRBJ2-7; D ambiguous. There are 13 residues in the CDR3. V lost 4 bases to trimming and J lost 3 bases, with 11 bases between them. Germline-derived CDR1 and CDR2 are SGHRS and YFSETQ. The CDR3 nucleotides are TGCGCCAGCAGCCCGGACGCGGTCTACGAGCAGTACTTC. Its translation is CASSPDAVYEQYF.

In its sample, this clone was seen once. The rearrangement links TRBV30 to TRBJ1-1; D not resolved. The CDR3 runs to 13 residues. With 2 bases removed from V and 1 base from J, the gap between germline ends came to 8 bases. Germline CDR1 and CDR2: GTSNPN and SVGIG (reference sequence). Written as DNA, the CDR3 is TGTGCCTGGAGTCGGACCGGGAACACTGAAGCTTTCTTT. This encodes CAWSRTGNTEAFF.

The J gene is TRBJ2-7, the V gene TRBV7-3; D ambiguous. V was shortened by 5 bases and J by 0 bases, with 11 bases between the two germline ends. Germline CDR1 is SGHTA and CDR2 is FQGTGA. The CDR3 is made up of 14 amino acids. CDR3 protein: CASSQDQSSYEQYF. For the CDR3, the DNA is TGTGCCAGCAGCCAGGATCAAAGCTCCTACGAGCAGTACTTC.